Each of the 14 T cell receptor beta chains below was sequenced from the same sample in a study of OX40 agonist ivuxolimab in advanced cancers. The data were produced by immunoSEQ multiplex PCR, yet TCRdb's version contains in-frame clones alone and is incomplete. The sample lists some 70,000 clones; roughly 89% were seen once. This material consisted of CD4+ or CD8+ T cells sorted from blood, taken in a trial of the OX40 agonist ivuxolimab. These receptors were obtained from an adult with an advanced solid tumor such as melanoma, head and neck, liver or kidney cancer.

This chain connects TRBV2 to TRBJ1-1, with D maybe TRBD1 (6 bases). This CDR3 is 15 amino acids long. Germline CDR1 SNHLY, CDR2 FYNNEI. The V end was cut by 7 bases, the J end by 11 bases, with 26 bases between. CDR3 in amino acids: CASKGPGALSSGAFF. The CDR3 DNA follows: TGTGCCAGCAAAGGGCCGGGGGCTCTGAGCTCGGGGGCTTTCTTT.

V usage is TRBV18 and J usage is TRBJ1-1; D is unclear. CDR3 length: 14 residues. Germline V gives CDR1 KGHSH, CDR2 LQKENI. The V gene lost 4 bases and the J gene lost 0 bases, with 9 bases spanning the gap. The CDR3 loop is CASSLAGMNTEAFF. The CDR3 region has the DNA TGTGCCAGCTCACTGGCAGGAATGAACACTGAAGCTTTCTTT.

This chain connects TRBV10-3 to TRBJ2-2; D gene unclear. The CDR3 length is 15 residues. Trimming took 2 bases from V and 2 from J, leaving 9 bases between them. Germline CDR1 ENHRY, CDR2 SYGVKD. DNA of the CDR3: TGTGCCATCAGTGAGAGGCAGACTAACACCGGGGAGCTGTTTTTT. Its protein product is CAISERQTNTGELFF.

The J gene is TRBJ1-6, the V gene TRBV7-2; TRBD1 matches at 9 bases. The germline V gene encodes CDR1 SGHTA and CDR2 FQGNSA. The CDR3 sequence is 15 residues long. V shed 7 bases, J shed 3 bases, and the junction held 4 bases outside the gene matches. The CDR3: CASNQDRGYNSPLHF. The DNA of the CDR3 is TGTGCCAGCAACCAGGACAGGGGCTATAATTCACCCCTCCACTTT.

The rearrangement uses TRBV6-6 and TRBJ1-1, with 7 positions matching TRBD1. The trim removed 0 bases at V and 4 bases at J, leaving 8 bases unmatched. This CDR3 comprises 16 residues. Per germline, CDR1 MNHNY and CDR2 SVGAGI (reference sequence). The CDR3 DNA follows: TGTGCCAGCAGTTACTCGAGGGAGGGGGCGAGCACTGAAGCTTTCTTT. This codes for CASSYSREGASTEAFF.

This clone is a singleton in its sample. The CDR3 DNA follows: TGTGCCAGTAGTCTCTCCTCGGGACACATCACAGATACGCAGTATTTT. It specifies CASSLSSGHITDTQYF. This chain joins TRBV19 and TRBJ2-3; TRBD1 might be the D (6 bases). V was clipped by 5 bases and J by 2 bases, with 17 bases between them. This CDR3 has 16 residues. Per germline, CDR1 LNHDA and CDR2 SQIVND (reference sequence).

The chain links TRBV15 to TRBJ2-5; D possibly corresponds to TRBD2 (5 bases). The CDR3 spans 13 residues. Germline V gene lookup returns CDR1 LNHNV and CDR2 YYDKDF (reference sequence). The V and J ends lost 10 bases and 1 base respectively, with 13 bases between them. The DNA for the CDR3 is TGTGCCAGTTCCCGGGATCTCCAAGAGACCCAGTACTTC. Translating gives CASSRDLQETQYF.

The chain links TRBV4-1 to TRBJ2-3; D may be TRBD1 or TRBD2 (6 bases each). The V and J ends lost 0 bases and 1 base respectively, with 11 bases between them. This CDR3 is 16 amino acids long. Germline V lookup: CDR1 MGHRA, CDR2 YSYEKL. The CDR3 here is CASSQESGGGTDTQYF. For the CDR3, the DNA is TGCGCCAGCAGCCAAGAGTCCGGGGGCGGCACAGATACGCAGTATTTT.

The chain recombines TRBV5-1 with TRBJ2-7; weak D call: TRBD1 (6 bases). The CDR3 loop spans 13 amino acids. Germline V gene data show CDR1 as SGHRS and CDR2 as YFSETQ. CDR3 coding DNA: TGCGCTACTACAGAGGGGGTCGGCTACGAGCAGTACTTC. This sequence encodes CATTEGVGYEQYF.

The chain recombines TRBV19 with TRBJ1-5; D gene uncertain. Deletions cut 3 bases from V and 1 base from J, with 10 bases between. The CDR3 is made up of 15 amino acids. Germline CDR1 reads LNHDA; CDR2 reads SQIVND (reference sequence). The CDR3 loop is CASSIQVSSNQPQHF. In nucleotides, the CDR3 is TGTGCCAGTAGTATTCAAGTATCCAGCAATCAGCCCCAGCATTTT. The full variable domain, completed using reference TRBV19 and TRBJ1-5, is DGGITQSPKYLFRKEGQNVTLSCEQNLNHDAMYWYRQDPGQGLRLIYYSQIVNDFQKGDIAEGYSVSREKKESFPLTVTSAQKNPTAFYLCASSIQVSSNQPQHFGDGTRLSIL.

The chain couples TRBV6-1 to TRBJ1-2, with D perhaps matching TRBD1 (5 bases). Germline V CDR1 and CDR2: MNHNS, SASEGT. The CDR3 totals 12 residues. V lost 6 bases and J 6 bases, leaving 11 bases between the germline ends. CDR3 sequence (DNA): TGTGCCAGCAGGCTAAGGGACGATGGCTACACCTTC. Protein product: CASRLRDDGYTF.

The chain joins TRBV7-3 to TRBJ1-6; TRBD1 aligns across 8 bases. The CDR3 covers 13 residues. Germline CDR1 reads SGHTA; CDR2 reads FQGTGA. V gave up 3 bases and J gave up 10 bases; unmatched junction bases: 2. The CDR3 is CASSLDRESPLHF. CDR3 DNA sequence: TGTGCCAGCAGCTTGGACAGGGAATCACCCCTCCACTTT. The full variable domain, in which reference TRBV7-3 and TRBJ1-6 provide the parts outside the CDR3, is GAGVSQTPSNKVTEKGKYVELRCDPISGHTALYWYRQSLGQGPEFLIYFQGTGAADDSGLPNDRFFAVRPEGSVSTLKIQRTERGDSAVYLCASSLDRESPLHFGNGTRLTVT.

The chain uses TRBV9 and TRBJ2-7; TRBD1 matches at 8 bases. From germline, CDR1 is SGDLS and CDR2 YYNGEE. Trimming at V came to 2 bases and at J to 3 bases, leaving 10 bases not matched to a gene. CDR3 length equals 16 residues. Here the CDR3 DNA reads TGTGCCAGCAGCGTGGGGGTGACAGGGGAGTACTACGAGCAGTACTTC. Translation gives CASSVGVTGEYYEQYF.

The chain links TRBV7-2 to TRBJ1-1; D not resolved. The CDR3 has 14 amino acids. Germline V gene data show CDR1 as SGHTA and CDR2 as FQGNSA. Trimming cost V 2 bases and J 9 bases, with 16 bases left between them. The CDR3 nucleotides read TGTGCCAGCAGCTTAATGATGGAGGGTACTAAAGCTTTCTTT. Translation: CASSLMMEGTKAFF.